Below are 7 T cell receptor beta chains sequenced from a single sample in a study of cytomegalovirus exposure and HLA in healthy donors. Profiled with immunoSEQ multiplex PCR; TCRdb holds only in-frame clones, not every one. The sample has 110,000 or so clones; around nine tenths are singletons. The material sequenced was PBMCs. These receptors came from a man between 18 and 35 years old in good health and CMV-seropositive.

The chain is built from TRBV7-2 and TRBJ2-3, with D tentatively TRBD2 (6 bases). Germline V gives CDR1 SGHTA, CDR2 FQGNSA. Trimming stripped 3 bases from V and 1 base from J, with 11 bases between. The CDR3 is 15 amino acids. CDR3 residues: CASSFGSGGTDTQYF. The CDR3 nucleotides read TGTGCCAGCAGCTTCGGGAGTGGGGGCACAGATACGCAGTATTTT.

The chain links TRBV4-2 to TRBJ2-7; a weak D match, TRBD1 (6 bases). From germline, CDR1 is LGHNA and CDR2 YNFKEQ. The CDR3 consists of 13 residues. Trimming removed 3 bases from V and 6 bases from J, with 12 bases in between. The CDR3 DNA follows: TGTGCCAGCAGCCAGACAGGTTCGGTCGAGCAGTACTTC. This codes for CASSQTGSVEQYF.

This clone showed up just once. The genes are TRBV19 and TRBJ1-5; D is undetermined. The CDR3 is 15 amino acids. Germline CDR1 and CDR2: LNHDA and SQIVND (reference sequence). V was cut by 2 bases and J by 2 bases, with 10 bases left in between. The CDR3 nucleotides read TGTGCCAGTAGTATATCACAGCGGGGCAATCAGCCCCAGCATTTT. Translation: CASSISQRGNQPQHF.

This sequence joins TRBV4-2 and TRBJ1-5, with a tentative D call TRBD1 (5 bases). CDR3 size: 16 residues. Trimming stripped 3 bases from V and 5 bases from J, with 17 bases between. Looked up from germline, CDR1 is LGHNA and CDR2 is YNFKEQ. The CDR3 DNA is TGTGCCAGCAGCCATTCGGACCTGGGGGGAGATCAGCCCCAGCATTTT. This encodes CASSHSDLGGDQPQHF.

The V gene is TRBV7-9, the J gene TRBJ1-2; 7 positions match TRBD1. CDR1 is SEHNR and CDR2 is FQNEAQ in the germline V gene (reference sequence). J was trimmed by 4 bases and V by 5 bases; bases with no gene match: 7. The CDR3 runs to 14 residues. The CDR3 DNA is TGTGCCAGCAGCCTAAAGGGGGCCGCCTATGGCTACACCTTC. Translating gives CASSLKGAAYGYTF.

The rearrangement joins TRBV2 to TRBJ2-2, with 11 bases matching TRBD1. After removal of 3 bases from V and 5 bases from J, the junction contained 8 bases not matched to a gene. This CDR3 has 17 amino acids. Germline V gives CDR1 SNHLY, CDR2 FYNNEI. Here the CDR3 reads CASSDPRTGGFTGELFF. For the CDR3, the DNA is TGTGCCAGCAGTGACCCCCGGACAGGGGGCTTTACCGGGGAGCTGTTTTTT.

This clone was seen a single time. The chain carries TRBV6-1 and TRBJ1-5, with D possibly TRBD1 on 6 matching bases. CDR3 length equals 16 residues. Germline values: CDR1 MNHNS, CDR2 SASEGT. V lost 2 bases, J lost 6 bases, and 17 bases lay in between. In nucleotides, the CDR3 is TGTGCCAGCAGTGAACGGAAACACAGGGTTACTCAGCCCCAGCATTTT. It is translated as CASSERKHRVTQPQHF.